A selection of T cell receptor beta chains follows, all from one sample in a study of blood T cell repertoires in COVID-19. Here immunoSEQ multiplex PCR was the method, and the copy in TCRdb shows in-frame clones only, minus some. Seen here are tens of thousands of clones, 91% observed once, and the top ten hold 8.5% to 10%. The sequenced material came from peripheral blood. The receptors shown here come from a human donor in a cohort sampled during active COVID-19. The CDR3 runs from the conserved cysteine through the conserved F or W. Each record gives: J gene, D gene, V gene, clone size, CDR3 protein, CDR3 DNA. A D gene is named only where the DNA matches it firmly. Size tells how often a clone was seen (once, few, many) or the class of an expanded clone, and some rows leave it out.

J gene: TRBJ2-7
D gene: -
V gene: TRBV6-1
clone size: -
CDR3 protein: CASSDFTTGNYEQYF
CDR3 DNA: TGTGCCAGCAGTGATTTTACCACAGGGAACTACGAGCAGTACTTC

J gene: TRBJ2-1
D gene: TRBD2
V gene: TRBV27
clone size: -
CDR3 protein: CASSTSGRGYNEQFF
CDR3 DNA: TGTGCCAGCAGTACTAGCGGGAGAGGCTACAATGAGCAGTTCTTC

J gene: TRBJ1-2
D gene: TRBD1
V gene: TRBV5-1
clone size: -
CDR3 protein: CASSPGTENYGYTF
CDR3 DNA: TGCGCCAGCAGCCCGGGGACAGAGAACTATGGCTACACCTTC

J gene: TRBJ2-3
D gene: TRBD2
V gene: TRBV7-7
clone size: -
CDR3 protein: CASSLEPGLAGGASDTQYF
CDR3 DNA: TGTGCTAGCAGCTTAGAACCGGGACTAGCGGGAGGAGCTTCAGATACGCAGTATTTT

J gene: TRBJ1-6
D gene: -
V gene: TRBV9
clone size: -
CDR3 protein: CASSVVPGDYNSPLHF
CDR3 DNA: TGTGCCAGCAGCGTAGTCCCAGGGGACTATAATTCACCCCTCCACTTT

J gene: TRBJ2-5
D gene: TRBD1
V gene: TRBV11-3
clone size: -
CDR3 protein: CASSFNRVWDRAQETQYF
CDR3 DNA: TGTGCCAGCAGCTTTAATCGAGTCTGGGACAGGGCCCAAGAGACCCAGTACTTC

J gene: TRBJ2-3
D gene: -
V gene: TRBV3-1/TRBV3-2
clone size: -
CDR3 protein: CASSHTDTQYF
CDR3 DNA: TGTGCCAGCAGTCACACAGATACGCAGTATTTT

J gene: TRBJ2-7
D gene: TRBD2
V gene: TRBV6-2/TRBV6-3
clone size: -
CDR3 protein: CASSYGLAGYEQYF
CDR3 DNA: TGTGCCAGCAGTTACGGACTAGCGGGGTACGAGCAGTACTTC

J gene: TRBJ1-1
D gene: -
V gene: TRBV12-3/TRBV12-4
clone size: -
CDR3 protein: CASSTAHTEAFF
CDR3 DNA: TGTGCCAGCAGTACAGCACACACTGAAGCTTTCTTT

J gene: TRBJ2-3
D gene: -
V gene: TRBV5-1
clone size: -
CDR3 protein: CASSQRSDTDTQYF
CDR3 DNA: TGCGCCAGCAGCCAGCGTTCAGACACAGATACGCAGTATTTT

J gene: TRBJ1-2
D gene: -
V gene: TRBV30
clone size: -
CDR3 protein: CAWRQLAHGYTF
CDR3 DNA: TGTGCCTGGAGACAGCTGGCTCATGGCTACACCTTC

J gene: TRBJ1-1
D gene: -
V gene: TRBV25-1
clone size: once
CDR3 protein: CASRGGGTEAFF
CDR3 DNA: TGTGCCAGCAGGGGGGGAGGCACTGAAGCTTTCTTT

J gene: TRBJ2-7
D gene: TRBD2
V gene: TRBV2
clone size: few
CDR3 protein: CASSEAGGEFYEQYF
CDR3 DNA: TGTGCCAGCAGTGAAGCGGGGGGGGAGTTCTACGAGCAGTACTTC

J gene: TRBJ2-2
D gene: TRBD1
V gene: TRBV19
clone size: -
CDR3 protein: CASSMGQENTGELFF
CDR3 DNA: TGTGCCAGTAGTATGGGACAGGAGAACACCGGGGAGCTGTTTTTT

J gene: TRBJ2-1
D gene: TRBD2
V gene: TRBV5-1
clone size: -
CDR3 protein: CASSLRGHFAGGSSYNEQFF
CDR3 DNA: TGCGCCAGCAGCTTGCGAGGGCACTTTGCGGGGGGGAGCTCCTACAATGAGCAGTTCTTC

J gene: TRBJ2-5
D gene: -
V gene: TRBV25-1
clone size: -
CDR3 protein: CASSEYKGPGETQYF
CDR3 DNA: TGTGCCAGCAGTGAATATAAGGGGCCGGGAGAGACCCAGTACTTC

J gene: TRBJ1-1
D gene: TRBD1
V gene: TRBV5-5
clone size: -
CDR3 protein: CASGPGTDNTEAFF
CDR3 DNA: TGTGCCAGCGGACCTGGGACAGATAACACTGAAGCTTTCTTT

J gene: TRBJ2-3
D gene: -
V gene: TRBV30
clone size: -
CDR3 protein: CAWSPLRPLGVSTDTQYF
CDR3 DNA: TGTGCCTGGAGTCCCCTTAGGCCCCTCGGGGTAAGCACAGATACGCAGTATTTT

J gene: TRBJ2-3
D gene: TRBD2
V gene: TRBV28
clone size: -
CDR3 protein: CASSELAGGPTDTQYF
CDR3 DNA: TGTGCCAGCAGTGAACTAGCGGGAGGGCCCACAGATACGCAGTATTTT

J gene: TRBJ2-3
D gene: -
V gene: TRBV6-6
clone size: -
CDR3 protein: CASSFGQGGPDTQYF
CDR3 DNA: TGTGCCAGCAGTTTTGGGCAGGGGGGCCCAGATACGCAGTATTTT

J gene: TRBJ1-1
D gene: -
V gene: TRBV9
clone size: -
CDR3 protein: CASSPGAAATEAFF
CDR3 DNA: TGTGCCAGCAGCCCAGGGGCAGCCGCCACTGAAGCTTTCTTT

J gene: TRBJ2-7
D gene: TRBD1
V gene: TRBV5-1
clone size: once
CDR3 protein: CASSGGQGSSYEQYF
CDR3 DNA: TGCGCCAGCAGCGGCGGACAGGGTAGCTCCTACGAGCAGTACTTC

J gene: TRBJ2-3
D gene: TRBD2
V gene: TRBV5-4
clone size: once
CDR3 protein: CASSSLAGGGTDTQYF
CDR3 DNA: TGTGCCAGCAGCTCCCTAGCGGGAGGCGGAACAGATACGCAGTATTTT

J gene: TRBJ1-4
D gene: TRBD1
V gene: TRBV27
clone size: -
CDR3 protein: CASSSSQGVNEKLFF
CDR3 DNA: TGTGCCAGCAGTTCCTCCCAGGGGGTTAATGAAAAACTGTTTTTT

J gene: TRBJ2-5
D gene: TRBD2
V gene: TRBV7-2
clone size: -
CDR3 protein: CASSQRTSGGAQYF
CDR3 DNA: TGTGCCAGCAGCCAGCGGACTAGCGGGGGGGCCCAGTACTTC

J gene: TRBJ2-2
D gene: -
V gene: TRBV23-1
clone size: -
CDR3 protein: CASSPPLRGQNTGELFF
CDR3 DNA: TGCGCCAGCAGTCCCCCTCTGAGAGGGCAGAACACCGGGGAGCTGTTTTTT

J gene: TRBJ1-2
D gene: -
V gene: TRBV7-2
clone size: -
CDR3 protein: CASSSRVGRRGYTF
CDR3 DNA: TGTGCCAGCAGCTCCAGGGTTGGCCGACGCGGCTACACCTTC

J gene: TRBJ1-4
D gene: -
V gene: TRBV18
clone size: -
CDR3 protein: CASSPTQGNEKLFF
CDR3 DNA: TGTGCCAGCTCACCAACCCAGGGTAATGAAAAACTGTTTTTT

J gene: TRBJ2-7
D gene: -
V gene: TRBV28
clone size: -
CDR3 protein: CASSPPRGGQYF
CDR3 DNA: TGTGCCAGCAGTCCGCCGAGGGGGGGGCAGTACTTC

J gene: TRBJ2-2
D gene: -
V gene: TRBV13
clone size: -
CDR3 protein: CASSRGNTGELFF
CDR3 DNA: TGTGCCAGCAGCCGCGGAAACACCGGGGAGCTGTTTTTT

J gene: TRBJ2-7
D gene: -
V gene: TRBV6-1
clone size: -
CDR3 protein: CASSEAGWASVPYEQYF
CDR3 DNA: TGTGCCAGCAGTGAAGCGGGCTGGGCTAGCGTCCCCTACGAGCAGTACTTC

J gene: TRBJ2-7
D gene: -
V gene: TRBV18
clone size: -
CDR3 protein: CASSPPLRGEQYF
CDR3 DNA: TGTGCCAGCTCACCACCGCTACGGGGGGAGCAGTACTTC

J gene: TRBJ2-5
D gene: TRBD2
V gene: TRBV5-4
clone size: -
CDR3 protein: CASSFGLAGETQYF
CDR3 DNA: TGTGCCAGCAGCTTCGGACTAGCCGGAGAGACCCAGTACTTC

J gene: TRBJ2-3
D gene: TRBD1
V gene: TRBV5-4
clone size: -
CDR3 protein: CASSSRQGPSTDTQYF
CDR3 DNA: TGTGCCAGCAGCTCCAGACAGGGGCCTAGCACAGATACGCAGTATTTT

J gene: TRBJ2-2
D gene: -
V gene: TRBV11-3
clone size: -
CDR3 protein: CASSLYRDGELFF
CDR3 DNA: TGTGCCAGCAGCTTGTACAGGGACGGGGAGCTGTTTTTT

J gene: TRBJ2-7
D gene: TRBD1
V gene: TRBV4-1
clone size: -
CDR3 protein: CASRVLWTGINSYEQYF
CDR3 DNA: TGCGCCAGCAGGGTTCTCTGGACAGGCATAAACTCCTACGAGCAGTACTTC

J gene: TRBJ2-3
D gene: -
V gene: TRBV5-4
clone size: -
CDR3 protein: CASSHTDTQYF
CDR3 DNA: TGTGCCAGCAGCCATACAGATACGCAGTATTTT

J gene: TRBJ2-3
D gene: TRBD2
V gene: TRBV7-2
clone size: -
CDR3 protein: CASSFTSGRLSTDTQYF
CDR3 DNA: TGTGCCAGCAGCTTTACTAGCGGGAGGCTTAGCACAGATACGCAGTATTTT

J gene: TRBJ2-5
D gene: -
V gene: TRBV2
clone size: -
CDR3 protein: CASSEVGGQTQYF
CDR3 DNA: TGTGCCAGCAGTGAAGTGGGGGGTCAGACCCAGTACTTC

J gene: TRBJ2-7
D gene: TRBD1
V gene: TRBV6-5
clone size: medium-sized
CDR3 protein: CASSYSTGGLYEQYF
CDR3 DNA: TGTGCCAGCAGTTACTCGACAGGGGGACTCTACGAGCAGTACTTC

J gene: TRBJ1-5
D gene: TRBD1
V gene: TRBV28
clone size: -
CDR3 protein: CASSPAPRDRYYSNQPQHF
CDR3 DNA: TGTGCCAGCAGCCCCGCCCCCAGGGACAGATATTATAGCAATCAGCCCCAGCATTTT

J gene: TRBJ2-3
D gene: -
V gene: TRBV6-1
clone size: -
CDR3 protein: CASSGRDSASRTDTQYF
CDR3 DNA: TGTGCCAGCAGTGGGAGGGACAGCGCTAGCCGCACAGATACGCAGTATTTT

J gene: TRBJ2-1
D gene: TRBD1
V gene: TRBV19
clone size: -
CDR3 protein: CASRGTGGNEQFF
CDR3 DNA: TGTGCCAGTAGGGGGACAGGGGGCAATGAGCAGTTCTTC

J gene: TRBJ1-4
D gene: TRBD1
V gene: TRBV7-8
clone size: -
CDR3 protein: CASSPTRGGQIPGTNEKLFF
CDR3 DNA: TGTGCCAGCAGTCCCACCCGGGGGGGACAGATCCCAGGCACTAATGAAAAACTGTTTTTT

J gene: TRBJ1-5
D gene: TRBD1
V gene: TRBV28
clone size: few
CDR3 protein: CASASISGGSNQPQHF
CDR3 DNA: TGTGCCAGCGCCTCTATATCAGGGGGCAGCAATCAGCCCCAGCATTTT

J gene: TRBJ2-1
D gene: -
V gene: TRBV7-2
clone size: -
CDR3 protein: CASSLDTYNEQFF
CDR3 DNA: TGTGCCAGCAGCTTGGACACGTACAATGAGCAGTTCTTC

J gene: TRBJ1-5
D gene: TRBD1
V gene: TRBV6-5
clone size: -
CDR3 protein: CASSYGPGGGNQPQHF
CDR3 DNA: TGTGCCAGCAGTTACGGGCCAGGGGGTGGGAATCAGCCCCAGCATTTT

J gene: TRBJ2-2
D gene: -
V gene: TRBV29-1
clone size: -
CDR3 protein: CSVEGGFAGELFF
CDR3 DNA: TGCAGCGTTGAGGGGGGTTTTGCCGGGGAGCTGTTTTTT

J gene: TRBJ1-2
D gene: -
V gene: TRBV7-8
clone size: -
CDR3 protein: CASSLGLRVGYTF
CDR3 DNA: TGTGCCAGCAGCCTGGGGTTGAGGGTTGGCTACACCTTC

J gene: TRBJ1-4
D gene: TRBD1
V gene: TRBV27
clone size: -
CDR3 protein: CASSRWDRNEKLFF
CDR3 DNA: TGTGCCAGCAGTCGATGGGACAGAAATGAAAAACTGTTTTTT

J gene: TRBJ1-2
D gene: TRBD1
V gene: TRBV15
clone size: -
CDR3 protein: CATSRLGGQVLYGYTF
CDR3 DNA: TGTGCCACCAGCAGATTGGGGGGACAGGTGCTCTATGGCTACACCTTC

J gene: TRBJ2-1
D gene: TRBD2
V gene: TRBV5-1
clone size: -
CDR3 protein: CASSSLQAGGPHEQFF
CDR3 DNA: TGCGCCAGCAGCTCGCTTCAAGCGGGGGGGCCCCATGAGCAGTTCTTC

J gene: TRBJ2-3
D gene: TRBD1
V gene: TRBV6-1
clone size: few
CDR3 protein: CASSEIGTGLITDTQYF
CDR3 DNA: TGTGCCAGCAGTGAAATAGGGACAGGGCTAATCACAGATACGCAGTATTTT

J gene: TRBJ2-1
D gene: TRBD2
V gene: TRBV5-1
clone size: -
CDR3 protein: CASSGLAGGNEQFF
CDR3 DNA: TGCGCCAGCAGTGGACTAGCGGGGGGCAATGAGCAGTTCTTC